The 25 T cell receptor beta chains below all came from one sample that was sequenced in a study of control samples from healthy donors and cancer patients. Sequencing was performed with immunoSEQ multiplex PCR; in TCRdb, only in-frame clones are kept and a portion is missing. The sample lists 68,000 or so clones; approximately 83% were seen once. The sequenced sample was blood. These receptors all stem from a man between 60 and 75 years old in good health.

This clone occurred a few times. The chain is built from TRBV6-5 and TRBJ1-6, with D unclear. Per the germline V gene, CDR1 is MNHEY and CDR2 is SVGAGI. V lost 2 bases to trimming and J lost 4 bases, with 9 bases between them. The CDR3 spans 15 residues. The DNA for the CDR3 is TGTGCCAGCAGTTACCGGGGAAATTATAATTCACCCCTCCACTTT. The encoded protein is CASSYRGNYNSPLHF.

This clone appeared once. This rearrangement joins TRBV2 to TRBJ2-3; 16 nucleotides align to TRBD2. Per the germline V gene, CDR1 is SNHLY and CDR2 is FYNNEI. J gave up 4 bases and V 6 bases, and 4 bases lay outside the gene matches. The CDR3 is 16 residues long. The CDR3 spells CASRPGLAGGSDTQYF. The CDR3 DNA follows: TGTGCCAGCAGGCCGGGACTAGCGGGAGGGTCAGATACGCAGTATTTT.

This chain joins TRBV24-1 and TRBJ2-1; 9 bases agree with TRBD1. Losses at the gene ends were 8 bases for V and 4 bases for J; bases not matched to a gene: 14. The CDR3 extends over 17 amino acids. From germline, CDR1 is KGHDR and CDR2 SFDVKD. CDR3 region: CATTSLTGGTKYNEQFF. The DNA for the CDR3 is TGTGCCACCACTAGCCTGACAGGGGGTACAAAGTACAATGAGCAGTTCTTC.

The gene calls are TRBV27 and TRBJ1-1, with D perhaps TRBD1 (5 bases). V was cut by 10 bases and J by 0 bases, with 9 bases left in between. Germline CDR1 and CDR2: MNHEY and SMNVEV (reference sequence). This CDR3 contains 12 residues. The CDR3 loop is CAIGALNTEAFF. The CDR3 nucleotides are TGTGCCATTGGGGCTCTGAACACTGAAGCTTTCTTT.

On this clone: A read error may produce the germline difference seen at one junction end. CDR3 nucleotides: TGTGCCAGCAGTTCTGAGCGGGGGGGACAGGGGAATTTT. Translating gives CASSSERGGQGNF. The V call is TRBV28, the J call TRBJ1-5, with TRBD1 matching over 10 bases. CDR3 length: 13 residues. From germline, CDR1 is MDHEN and CDR2 SYDVKM.

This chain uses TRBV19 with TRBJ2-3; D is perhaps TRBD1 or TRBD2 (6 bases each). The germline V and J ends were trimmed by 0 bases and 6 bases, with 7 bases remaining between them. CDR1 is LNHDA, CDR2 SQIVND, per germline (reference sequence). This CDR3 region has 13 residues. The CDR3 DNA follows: TGTGCCAGTAGTATAGAAGGGGGGGATACGCAGTATTTT. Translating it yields CASSIEGGDTQYF.

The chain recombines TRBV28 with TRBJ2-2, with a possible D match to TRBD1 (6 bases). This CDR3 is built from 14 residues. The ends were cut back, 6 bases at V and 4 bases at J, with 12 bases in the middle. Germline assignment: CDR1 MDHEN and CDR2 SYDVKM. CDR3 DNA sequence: TGTGCCAGCAGATACCAGGGGCTCACCGGGGAGCTGTTTTTT. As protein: CASRYQGLTGELFF.

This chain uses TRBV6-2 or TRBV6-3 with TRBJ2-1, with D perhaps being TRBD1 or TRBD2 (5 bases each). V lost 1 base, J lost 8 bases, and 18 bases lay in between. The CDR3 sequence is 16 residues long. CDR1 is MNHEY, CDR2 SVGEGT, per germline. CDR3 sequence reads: CASSYFSGTLVDEQFF. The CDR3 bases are TGTGCCAGCAGTTACTTTAGTGGGACCCTTGTGGATGAGCAGTTCTTC.

The CDR3 sequence is CASSTGTGGRSDTQYF. The CDR3 DNA reads TGTGCCAGCAGCACTGGGACAGGGGGTAGGTCAGATACGCAGTATTTT. J is TRBJ2-3 and V is TRBV5-8; TRBD1 matches 11 bases. The CDR3 has 16 amino acids. CDR1 is SGHTS, CDR2 YDEGEE, per germline. V shed 4 bases, J shed 4 bases, and the junction held 8 bases outside the gene matches.

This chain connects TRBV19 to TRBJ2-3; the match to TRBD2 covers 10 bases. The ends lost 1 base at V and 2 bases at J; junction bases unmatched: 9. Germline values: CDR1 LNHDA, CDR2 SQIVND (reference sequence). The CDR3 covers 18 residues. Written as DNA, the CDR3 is TGTGCCAGTAGTATAGGGGCGTCTAGCGGGGGTTACACAGATACGCAGTATTTT. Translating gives CASSIGASSGGYTDTQYF.

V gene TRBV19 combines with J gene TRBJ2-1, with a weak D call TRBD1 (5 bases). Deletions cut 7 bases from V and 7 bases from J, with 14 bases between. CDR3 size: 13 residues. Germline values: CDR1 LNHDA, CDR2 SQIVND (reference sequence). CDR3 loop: CASTPRTSNEQFF. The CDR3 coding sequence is TGTGCCAGTACTCCCCGGACATCAAATGAGCAGTTCTTC.

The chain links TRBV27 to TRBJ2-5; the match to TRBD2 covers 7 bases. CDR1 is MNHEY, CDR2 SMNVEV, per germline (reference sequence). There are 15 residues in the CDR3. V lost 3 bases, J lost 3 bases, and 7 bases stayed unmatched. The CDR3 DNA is TGTGCCAGCAGTTTTGTCCCTAGCGGAAAAGAGACCCAGTACTTC. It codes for CASSFVPSGKETQYF.

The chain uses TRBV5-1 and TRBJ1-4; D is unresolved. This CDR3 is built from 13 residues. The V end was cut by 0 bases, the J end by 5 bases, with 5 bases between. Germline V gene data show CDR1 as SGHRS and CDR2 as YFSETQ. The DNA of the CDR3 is TGCGCCAGCAGCTTGGGGGGAAATGAAAAACTGTTTTTT. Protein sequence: CASSLGGNEKLFF.

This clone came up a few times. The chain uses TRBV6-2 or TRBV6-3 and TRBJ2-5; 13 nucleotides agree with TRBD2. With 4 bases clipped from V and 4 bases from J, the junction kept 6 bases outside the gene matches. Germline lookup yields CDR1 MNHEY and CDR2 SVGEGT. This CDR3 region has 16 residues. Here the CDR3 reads CASSFGLAGVSETQYF. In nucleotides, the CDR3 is TGTGCCAGCAGTTTTGGACTAGCGGGAGTGTCAGAGACCCAGTACTTC.

CDR3 sequence: CAIRPGQGGGEQYF. The CDR3 DNA follows: TGTGCCATCAGGCCCGGACAGGGTGGAGGCGAGCAGTACTTC. This chain connects TRBV10-3 to TRBJ2-7, with 8 bases that match TRBD1. Trimming took 6 bases from V and 6 from J; bases not matched to a gene: 10. CDR3 length: 14 residues. CDR1 and CDR2 (germline): ENHRY, SYGVKD.

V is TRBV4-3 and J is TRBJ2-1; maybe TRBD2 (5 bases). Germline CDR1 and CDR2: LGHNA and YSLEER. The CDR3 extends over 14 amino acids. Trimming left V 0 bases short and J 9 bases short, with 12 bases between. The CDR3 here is CASSQDTLAGEQFF. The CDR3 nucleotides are TGCGCCAGCAGCCAAGATACGCTAGCCGGTGAGCAGTTCTTC.

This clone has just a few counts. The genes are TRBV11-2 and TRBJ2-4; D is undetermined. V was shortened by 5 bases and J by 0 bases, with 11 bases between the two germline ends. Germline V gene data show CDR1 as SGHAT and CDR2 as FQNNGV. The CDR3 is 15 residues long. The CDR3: CASSPGRTAKNIQYF. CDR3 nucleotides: TGTGCCAGCAGCCCTGGTAGGACAGCCAAAAACATTCAGTACTTC.

The chain's CDR3 is CASSLHIAGGNEQFF. Written as DNA, the CDR3 is TGTGCCAGCAGCTTGCATATAGCGGGGGGCAATGAGCAGTTCTTC. The J gene is TRBJ2-1, the V gene TRBV5-4; 10 positions agree with TRBD2. Germline V gene sequence: CDR1 SGHNT, CDR2 YYREEE (reference sequence). Trimming cost V 1 base and J 6 bases; bases outside gene matches: 4. The CDR3 sequence is 15 residues long.

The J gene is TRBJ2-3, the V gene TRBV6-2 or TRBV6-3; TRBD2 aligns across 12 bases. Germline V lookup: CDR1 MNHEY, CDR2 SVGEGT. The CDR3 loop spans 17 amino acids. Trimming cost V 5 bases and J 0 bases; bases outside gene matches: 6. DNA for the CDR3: TGTGCCAGCAGTCCCCTAGCGGGAGGGCCGAGCACAGATACGCAGTATTTT. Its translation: CASSPLAGGPSTDTQYF.

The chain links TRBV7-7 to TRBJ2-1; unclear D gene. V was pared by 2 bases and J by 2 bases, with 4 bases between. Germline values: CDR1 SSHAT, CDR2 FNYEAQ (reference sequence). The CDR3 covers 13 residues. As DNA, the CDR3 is TGTGCCAGCAGCTTACATGCCTACAATGAGCAGTTCTTC. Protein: CASSLHAYNEQFF.

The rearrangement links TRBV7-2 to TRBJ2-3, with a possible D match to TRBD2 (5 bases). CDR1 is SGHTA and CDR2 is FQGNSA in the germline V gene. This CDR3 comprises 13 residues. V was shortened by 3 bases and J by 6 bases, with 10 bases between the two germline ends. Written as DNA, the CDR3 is TGTGCCAGCAGCTTGGTCTCTAGCGATACGCAGTATTTT. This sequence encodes CASSLVSSDTQYF.

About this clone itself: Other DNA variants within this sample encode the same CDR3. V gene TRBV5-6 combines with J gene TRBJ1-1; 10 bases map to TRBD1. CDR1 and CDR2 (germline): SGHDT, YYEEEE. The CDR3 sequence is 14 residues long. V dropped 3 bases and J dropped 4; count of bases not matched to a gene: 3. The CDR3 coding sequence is TGTGCCAGCAGCTGGAGGACAGGGGGCACTGAAGCTTTCTTT. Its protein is CASSWRTGGTEAFF.

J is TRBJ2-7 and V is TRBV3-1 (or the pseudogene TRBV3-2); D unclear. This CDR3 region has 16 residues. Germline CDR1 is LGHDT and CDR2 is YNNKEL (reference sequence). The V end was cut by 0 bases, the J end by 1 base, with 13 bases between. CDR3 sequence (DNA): TGTGCCAGCAGCCAAGATCGAAGTGGCGCATCCTACGAGCAGTACTTC. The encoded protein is CASSQDRSGASYEQYF.

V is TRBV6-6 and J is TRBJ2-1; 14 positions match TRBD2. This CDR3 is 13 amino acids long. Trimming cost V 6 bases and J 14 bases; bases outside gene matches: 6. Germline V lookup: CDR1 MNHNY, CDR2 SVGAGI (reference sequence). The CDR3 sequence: CASRGLAGVSKFF. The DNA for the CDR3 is TGTGCCAGCAGGGGACTAGCGGGAGTATCTAAGTTCTTC.

CDR3 loop: CASNPDSNQPQHF. In nucleotides, the CDR3 is TGTGCCAGCAACCCGGATAGCAATCAGCCCCAGCATTTT. The V call is TRBV6-2 or TRBV6-3, the J call TRBJ1-5; the D is unclear. The CDR3 sequence is 13 residues long. Germline V gene sequence: CDR1 MNHEY, CDR2 SVGEGT. Trimming took off 7 bases at V and 0 bases at J, with 7 bases between the two ends.